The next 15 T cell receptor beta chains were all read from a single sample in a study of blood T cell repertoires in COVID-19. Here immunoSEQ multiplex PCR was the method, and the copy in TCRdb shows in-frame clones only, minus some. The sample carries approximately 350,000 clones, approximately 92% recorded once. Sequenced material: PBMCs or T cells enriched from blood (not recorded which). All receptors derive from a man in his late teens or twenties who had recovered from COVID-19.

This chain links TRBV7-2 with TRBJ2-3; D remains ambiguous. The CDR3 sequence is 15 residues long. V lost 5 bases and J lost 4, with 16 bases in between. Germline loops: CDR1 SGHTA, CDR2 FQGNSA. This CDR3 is CASSPRSLTSDTQYF. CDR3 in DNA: TGTGCCAGCAGCCCACGGTCTCTAACCTCAGATACGCAGTATTTT.

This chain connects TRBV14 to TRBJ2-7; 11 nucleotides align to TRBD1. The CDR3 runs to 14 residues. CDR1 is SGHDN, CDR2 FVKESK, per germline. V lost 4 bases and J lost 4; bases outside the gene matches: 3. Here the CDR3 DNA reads TGTGCCAGCAGCCCGGGACAGGGGGGATACGAGCAGTACTTC. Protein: CASSPGQGGYEQYF.

CDR3 coding DNA: TGCGCCAGCAGCTCCTCTCTAGCTGCAGAGACCCAGTACTTC. Its translation is CASSSSLAAETQYF. The chain links TRBV5-1 to TRBJ2-5; a possible D gene is TRBD2 (5 bases). The length of the CDR3 is 14 residues. Looked up from germline, CDR1 is SGHRS and CDR2 is YFSETQ. The ends were cut back, 3 bases at V and 4 bases at J, with 13 bases in the middle.

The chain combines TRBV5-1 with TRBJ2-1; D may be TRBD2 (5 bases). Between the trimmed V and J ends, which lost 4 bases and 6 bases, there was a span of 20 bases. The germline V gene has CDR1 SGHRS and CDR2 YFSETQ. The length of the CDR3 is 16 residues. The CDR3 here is CASSAVLDIRSNEQFF. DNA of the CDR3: TGCGCCAGCAGCGCCGTACTAGATATCAGGAGCAATGAGCAGTTCTTC.

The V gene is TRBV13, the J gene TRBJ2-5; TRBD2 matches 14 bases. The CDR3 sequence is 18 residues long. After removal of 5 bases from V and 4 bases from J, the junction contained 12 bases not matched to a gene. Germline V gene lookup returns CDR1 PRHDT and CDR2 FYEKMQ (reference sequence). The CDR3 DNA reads TGTGCCAGCAGCCCCACCGGGACTAGCGGGAGAGTTGGAGAGACCCAGTACTTC. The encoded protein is CASSPTGTSGRVGETQYF.

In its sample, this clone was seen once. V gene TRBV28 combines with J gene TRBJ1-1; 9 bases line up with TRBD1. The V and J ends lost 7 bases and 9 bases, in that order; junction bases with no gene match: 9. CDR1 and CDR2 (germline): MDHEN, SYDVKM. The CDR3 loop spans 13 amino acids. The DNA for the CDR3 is TGTGCCAGCACCTCGACAGGGGGAAGGAAAGCTTTCTTT. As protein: CASTSTGGRKAFF.

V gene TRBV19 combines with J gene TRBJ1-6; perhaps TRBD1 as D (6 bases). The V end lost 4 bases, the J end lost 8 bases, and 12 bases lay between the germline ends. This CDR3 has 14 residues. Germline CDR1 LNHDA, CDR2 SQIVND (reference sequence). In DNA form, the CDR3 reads TGTGCCAGTAGTACAACAGGGCGGGATTCACCCCTCCACTTT. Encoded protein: CASSTTGRDSPLHF. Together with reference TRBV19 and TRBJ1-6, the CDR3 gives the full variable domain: DGGITQSPKYLFRKEGQNVTLSCEQNLNHDAMYWYRQDPGQGLRLIYYSQIVNDFQKGDIAEGYSVSREKKESFPLTVTSAQKNPTAFYLCASSTTGRDSPLHFGNGTRLTVT.

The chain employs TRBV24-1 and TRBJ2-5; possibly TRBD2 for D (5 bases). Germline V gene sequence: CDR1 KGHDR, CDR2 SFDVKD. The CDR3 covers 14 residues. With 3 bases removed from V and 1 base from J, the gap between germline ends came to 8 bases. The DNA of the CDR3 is TGTGCCACCAGTGATGAGGGCCCCCAAGAGACCCAGTACTTC. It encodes CATSDEGPQETQYF.

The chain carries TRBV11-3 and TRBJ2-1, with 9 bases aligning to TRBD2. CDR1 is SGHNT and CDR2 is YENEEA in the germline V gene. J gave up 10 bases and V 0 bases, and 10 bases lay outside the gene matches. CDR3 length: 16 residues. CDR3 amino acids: CASSLEAASGDREQFF. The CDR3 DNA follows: TGTGCCAGCAGCTTAGAGGCTGCTAGCGGGGATCGGGAGCAGTTCTTC. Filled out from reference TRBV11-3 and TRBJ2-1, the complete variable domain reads EAGVVQSPRYKIIEKKQPVAFWCNPISGHNTLYWYLQNLGQGPELLIRYENEEAVDDSQLPKDRFSAERLKGVDSTLKIQPAELGDSAVYLCASSLEAASGDREQFFGPGTRLTVL.

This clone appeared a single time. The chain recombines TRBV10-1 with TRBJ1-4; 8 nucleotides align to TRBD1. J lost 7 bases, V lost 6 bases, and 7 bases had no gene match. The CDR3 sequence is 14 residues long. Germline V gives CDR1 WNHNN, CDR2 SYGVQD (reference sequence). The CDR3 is CASSNGQGGEKLFF. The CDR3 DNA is TGCGCCAGCAGCAATGGACAGGGAGGTGAAAAACTGTTTTTT.

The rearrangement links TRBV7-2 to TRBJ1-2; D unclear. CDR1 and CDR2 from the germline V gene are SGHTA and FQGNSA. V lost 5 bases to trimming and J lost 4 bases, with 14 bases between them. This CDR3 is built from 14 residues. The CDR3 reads CASSRSYGVYGYTF. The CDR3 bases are TGTGCCAGCAGCCGGAGTTACGGGGTCTATGGCTACACCTTC. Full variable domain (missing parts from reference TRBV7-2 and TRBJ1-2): GAGVSQSPSNKVTEKGKDVELRCDPISGHTALYWYRQSLGQGLEFLIYFQGNSAPDKSGLPSDRFSAERTGGSVSTLTIQRTQQEDSAVYLCASSRSYGVYGYTFGSGTRLTVV.

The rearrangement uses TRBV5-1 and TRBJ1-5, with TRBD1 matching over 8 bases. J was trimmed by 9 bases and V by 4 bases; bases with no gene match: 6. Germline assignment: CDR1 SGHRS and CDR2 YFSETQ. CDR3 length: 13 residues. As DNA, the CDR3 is TGCGCCAGCAGCCAGGACAGGGTAGGGCCCCAGCATTTT. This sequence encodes CASSQDRVGPQHF.

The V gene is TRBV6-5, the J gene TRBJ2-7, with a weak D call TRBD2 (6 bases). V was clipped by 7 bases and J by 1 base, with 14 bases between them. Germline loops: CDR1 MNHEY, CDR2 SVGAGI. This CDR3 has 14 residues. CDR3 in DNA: TGTGCCAGCAAGGAGCGGGCCCATTCCTACGAGCAGTACTTC. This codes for CASKERAHSYEQYF.

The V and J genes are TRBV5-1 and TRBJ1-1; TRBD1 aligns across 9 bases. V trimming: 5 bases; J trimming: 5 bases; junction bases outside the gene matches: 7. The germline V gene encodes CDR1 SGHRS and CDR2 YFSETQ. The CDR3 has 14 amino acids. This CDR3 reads CASSEQGAVTEAFF. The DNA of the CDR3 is TGCGCCAGCAGTGAACAGGGGGCTGTAACTGAAGCTTTCTTT.

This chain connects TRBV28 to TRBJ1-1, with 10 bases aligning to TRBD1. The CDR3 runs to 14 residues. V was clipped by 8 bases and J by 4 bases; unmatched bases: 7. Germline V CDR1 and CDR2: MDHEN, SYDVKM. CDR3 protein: CASRDRGGGTEAFF. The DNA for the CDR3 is TGTGCCAGCCGGGACAGGGGAGGGGGCACTGAAGCTTTCTTT. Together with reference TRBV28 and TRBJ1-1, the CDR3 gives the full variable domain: DVKVTQSSRYLVKRTGEKVFLECVQDMDHENMFWYRQDPGLGLRLIYFSYDVKMKEKGDIPEGYSVSREKKERFSLILESASTNQTSMYLCASRDRGGGTEAFFGQGTRLTVV.